The 13 T cell receptor beta chains below come from one sample, sequenced in a study of cytomegalovirus exposure and HLA in healthy donors. Primers included in the PCR were 60 Vbeta and 13 Jbeta primers. Profiled with immunoSEQ multiplex PCR; TCRdb holds only in-frame clones, not every one. The sample includes a few hundred thousand clones, approximately 80% seen only once; the top ten take around 2.8%. The sequenced material came from PBMCs. All receptors come from a man between 25 and 39 years old in good health and CMV-seronegative.

To note about this clone: Germline is not matched at one junction end, which may reflect a read error. The genes are TRBV7-9 and TRBJ2-7; D possibly corresponds to TRBD1 (6 bases). The germline CDR1 and CDR2 sequences are SEHNR and FQNEAQ (reference sequence). The CDR3 is made up of 15 amino acids. CDR3 region: CSSSLGQYGAYEQYF. CDR3 coding DNA: TGTTCCAGCAGCCTCGGACAGTACGGGGCCTACGAGCAGTACTTC.

The V and J genes are TRBV15 and TRBJ2-1, with D hard to call. V lost 0 bases and J lost 5, with 8 bases in between. Germline loops: CDR1 LNHNV, CDR2 YYDKDF (reference sequence). The length of the CDR3 is 14 residues. The CDR3 loop is CATSRDEVDNEQFF. As DNA, the CDR3 is TGTGCCACCAGCAGAGATGAGGTGGACAATGAGCAGTTCTTC.

The chain is built from TRBV5-1 and TRBJ2-3; TRBD2 aligns across 11 bases. CDR1 is SGHRS and CDR2 is YFSETQ in the germline V gene. The CDR3 runs 17 residues. V trimming: 4 bases; J trimming: 4 bases; junction bases outside the gene matches: 11. The CDR3 DNA is TGCGCCAGCAGCCAAAGGTCGGTTAGCGGGGGGGCAGATACGCAGTATTTT. It translates to CASSQRSVSGGADTQYF.

CDR3: CASSDRSPGELFF. In DNA, the CDR3 is TGTGCCAGCAGTGACAGGTCGCCCGGGGAGCTGTTTTTT. The rearrangement links TRBV28 to TRBJ2-2; D might be TRBD1 (6 bases). Trimming pared 5 bases from V and 6 bases from J, leaving 10 bases between. From germline, CDR1 is MDHEN and CDR2 SYDVKM. This CDR3 spans 13 amino acids.

The chain couples TRBV4-1 to TRBJ1-6, with 7 bases identical to TRBD1. J lost 4 bases, V lost 4 bases, and 10 bases had no gene match. The CDR3 covers 17 residues. The V gene's germline CDR1 is MGHRA and CDR2 YSYEKL. This CDR3 is CASSLPQGRGYNSPLHF. The DNA for the CDR3 is TGCGCCAGCAGCCTACCACAGGGGCGCGGGTATAATTCACCCCTCCACTTT.

The V and J genes are TRBV5-6 and TRBJ1-1; unclear D gene. Trimming left V 3 bases short and J 3 bases short, with 12 bases between. This CDR3 contains 14 residues. Germline CDR1 SGHDT, CDR2 YYEEEE. The DNA for the CDR3 is TGTGCCAGCAGCTCCGGGTCGTGGGACACTGAAGCTTTCTTT. This sequence encodes CASSSGSWDTEAFF.

This clone appeared a few times. This chain links TRBV27 with TRBJ2-3, with TRBD1 matching 11 bases. This CDR3 is built from 15 residues. Trimming at V came to 4 bases and at J to 3 bases, leaving 3 bases not matched to a gene. Germline V CDR1 and CDR2: MNHEY, SMNVEV (reference sequence). The CDR3 coding sequence is TGTGCCAGCAGTTGGGGACAGGGGGTAACAGATACGCAGTATTTT. Protein: CASSWGQGVTDTQYF.

This rearrangement joins TRBV10-1 to TRBJ2-1; tentative D call: TRBD1 (5 bases). CDR3 length equals 16 residues. V was clipped by 9 bases and J by 6 bases, with 24 bases between them. Germline V gene data show CDR1 as WNHNN and CDR2 as SYGVQD (reference sequence). The CDR3 loop reads CARSRRDRKKINEQFF. The CDR3 DNA reads TGCGCCAGGTCCCGCCGCGACAGAAAAAAAATCAATGAGCAGTTCTTC.

The chain carries TRBV9 and TRBJ2-3, with D maybe TRBD1 (6 bases). Trimming removed 0 bases at V and 3 bases at J, with 8 bases between. CDR1 SGDLS and CDR2 YYNGEE come from the germline V gene. This CDR3 spans 14 amino acids. In DNA form, the CDR3 reads TGTGCCAGCAGCGTAGACAGGGTAACAGATACGCAGTATTTT. This encodes CASSVDRVTDTQYF.

This chain uses TRBV7-8 with TRBJ2-3; 8 positions agree with TRBD1. The J segment lost 0 bases and the V segment lost 1 base, leaving 6 bases of the junction unmatched. Germline V gene sequence: CDR1 SGHVS, CDR2 FQNEAQ. The CDR3 totals 17 residues. CDR3 coding DNA: TGTGCCAGCAGCTTAGATCCCAGGACAGGGAGCACAGATACGCAGTATTTT. This gives the protein CASSLDPRTGSTDTQYF. Supplemented by reference TRBV7-8 and TRBJ2-3, the full variable domain reads GAGVSQSPRYKVAKRGQDVALRCDPISGHVSLFWYQQALGQGPEFLTYFQNEAQLDKSGLPSDRFFAERPEGSVSTLKIQRTQQEDSAVYLCASSLDPRTGSTDTQYFGPGTRLTVL.

CDR3 in DNA: TGTGCCAGCAACGAAGCGGGGAATAGCAATCAGCCCCAGCATTTT. Protein: CASNEAGNSNQPQHF. This chain links TRBV6-5 with TRBJ1-5; D not certain. The CDR3 runs 15 residues. Trimming removed 7 bases from V and 0 bases from J, with 13 bases in between. From germline, CDR1 is MNHEY and CDR2 SVGAGI.

The chain employs TRBV28 and TRBJ2-6, with 10 positions matching TRBD1. Germline lookup yields CDR1 MDHEN and CDR2 SYDVKM. The CDR3 sequence is 18 residues long. The V and J ends lost 5 bases and 0 bases, in that order; junction bases with no gene match: 7. CDR3 loop: CASSAPGQGISGANVLTF. The CDR3 region has the DNA TGTGCCAGCAGTGCCCCGGGACAGGGGATCTCTGGGGCCAACGTCCTGACTTTC.

The chain couples TRBV19 to TRBJ1-5; D remains ambiguous. The germline V and J ends were trimmed by 6 bases and 7 bases, with 10 bases remaining between them. Germline V CDR1 and CDR2: LNHDA, SQIVND (reference sequence). CDR3 length: 12 residues. The CDR3 DNA reads TGTGCCAGTAGCCCCGAGTACCAGCCCCAGCATTTT. Translation: CASSPEYQPQHF.